One sample yielded the 3 T cell receptor beta chains listed below, sequenced in a study of T cells in Graves' hyperthyroidism and ophthalmopathy. Researchers took RNA transcripts and amplified the TCR beta CDR3 regions from them. First-round RT-PCR with HTBI primers amplified the TCR CDR3 region. TCRdb independently ran MiXCR on the multiplex PCR reads; one entry per CDR3 protein. The data show a few hundred thousand distinct CDR3 sequences, with 15% to 19% seen just once and roughly 6.6% held by the top ten. The sample was blood. The receptor source for this set is a woman younger than 45 with Graves' hyperthyroidism.

The table lists this clonotype with a few counts. The J gene is TRBJ2-1, the V gene TRBV28, with D uncertain. The CDR3 totals 14 residues. Germline CDR1 MDHEN, CDR2 SYDVKM. V lost 10 bases to trimming and J lost 1 base, with 14 bases between them. This CDR3 is CATKPGFSYNEQFF. The CDR3 DNA is TGTGCCACCAAACCCGGGTTTTCCTACAATGAGCAGTTCTTC.

This clonotype has a single count. J is TRBJ1-4 and V is TRBV25-1; D gene unclear. Trimming took off 7 bases at V and 8 bases at J, with 14 bases between the two ends. The CDR3 has 13 residues. Germline V gene data show CDR1 as MGHDK and CDR2 as SYGVNS. The CDR3 sequence: CASIKVEGEKLFF. The CDR3 DNA is TGTGCCAGCATTAAGGTGGAGGGCGAAAAACTGTTTTTT.

This clonotype was seen many times. The rearrangement joins TRBV7-2 to TRBJ2-7, with a tentative D call TRBD1 (5 bases). V was clipped by 3 bases and J by 6 bases, with 15 bases between them. CDR1 is SGHTA, CDR2 FQGNSA, per germline. The CDR3 spans 14 residues. The CDR3 loop is CASSFGAQGSEQYF. The CDR3 DNA reads TGTGCCAGCAGCTTTGGGGCCCAGGGCAGCGAGCAGTACTTC.